Sequencing of this TCR beta chain was carried out in a study of vaccination and CD4 T cells after COVID-19 (dated by TCRdb to between 2021 and 2023). With regard to the full study: Convalescent patients had a positive SARS-CoV-2 result on nasal swab PCR, and of these patients, fewer than ten had mild disease and one had severe disease. Overlapping spike peptide pools from SARS-CoV-2 and from the common cold coronaviruses HCoV-NL63, HCoV-OC43 and HCoV-229E were used as culture stimuli. In over 8 COVID-19 convalescent patients and a few infection-naive healthy vaccine recipients, the spike-specific CD4+ TCR repertoire before mRNA vaccination was compared with the repertoire after mRNA vaccination. Six males and four females were included in the convalescent cohort, with two Hispanic individuals, seven Caucasians, two Asians and one multiracial person represented. Post-vaccine blood samples were obtained a median of about 77 days after the second vaccine dose, with a range of roughly 14 to 241 days. Post-COVID blood samples were collected from convalescent patients a median of roughly 100 days after diagnosis, with a range of about 35 to 161 days. Two doses of either the Pfizer-BioNTech BNT162b2 vaccine (n=8) or the Moderna mRNA-1273 vaccine (n=2) were administered to participants. Control cultures received a CEFX viral epitope pool as the positive control, an HIV-1 Nef peptide pool as the negative control, or no peptide.

Receptor libraries were prepared by PCR. DNA from cultured CD4+ T cells underwent TCR sequencing with the Oncomine TCR Beta short-read assay at the Johns Hopkins FTIC core. The QIAamp micro DNA kit was used to extract genomic DNA from the cultured CD4+ T cells. Oncomine TCR Beta libraries from cultured CD4+ T cells were pooled with unique dual indexes and sequenced on an Illumina iSeq 100. The study's own analysis went as follows. Non-productive sequences were removed, and CDR3s that did not start with C, did not end with F or W, or were shorter than 7 amino acids were discarded. The MANAFEST web application identified antigen-specific clonotypes by comparing peptide-stimulated wells against reference wells and other culture wells. An FDR below 0.05, an odds ratio above 5, and a productive frequency above 0.1% in at least two of three replicate wells were required for clones to be considered positive. Cross-reactive clonotypes were defined as significantly expanded in both SARS-CoV-2 spike wells and at least one common cold coronavirus spike condition. Similarity between CDR3 sequences was evaluated in R version 3.6.1 using Levenshtein distances (stringdist) and unrooted phylogenetic trees (ape). TCRdb handled the public reads itself, with Q25 trimming in fastp and clone calling in MiXCR, and kept productive beta chains. Rows matching on CDR3 protein sequence are summarized as one entry with the most common DNA and genes. TCRdb assigned the V and J calls; the authors' analysis was not used. The sample records some 4,000 distinct CDR3 sequences, roughly 44% of which are singletons. 47% of the sample comes from the top ten.

On this clonotype itself: Its antigen target is currently unknown. Base qualities were left out, and no much larger clone turns up one base away.

What the authors observed across the whole study: In convalescent patients, nearly all vaccine-specific clones (304 of 307) were found to be mono-reactive for SARS-CoV-2 spike rather than cross-reactive with common cold coronaviruses. Among convalescent patients, a median about 86% of the SARS-CoV-2-reactive clones seen after vaccination appeared only after vaccination, which suggests priming specific to the vaccine. The median number of SARS-CoV-2-reactive clonotypes rose from 20 to 25 after infection to some 40 after vaccination, but the change was not significant. The study included relatively few convalescent patients and did not analyze early timepoints after natural infection.

The CDR1 and CDR2 encoded by the germline V gene are MNHEY and SVGEGT. The CDR3, cysteine through phenylalanine, is 15 amino acids long. The sequence is cut down to CDR3 DNA, 45 bases in frame from base 1. V trim: 2 bases; J trim: 0 bases; unmatched bases: 4. Reading the label with the study, this specimen's treatment or condition is: roughly 10-day PBMC culture with coronavirus spike peptide pools or control peptides (ViraFEST assay). The study used the ViraFEST assay, which expanded antigen-specific T cells with peptide pools and then identified expanded clonotypes by TCR sequencing. The convalescent patients' positive SARS-CoV-2 PCR tests fell between March and December 2020, which was before the Alpha, Beta and Delta variants emerged in the United States. Each well held 1.5 million to 2.5 million PBMCs cultured with roughly 10 ug/ml peptide pools in IMDM containing approximately 4.8% human AB serum and approximately 10 IU/ml IL-2. On days 3 and 7, half of the culture medium was replaced with fresh IL-2-containing medium. CD4+ T cells were isolated after roughly eleven days of culture through negative selection using the EasySep CD4+ T cell isolation kit. Ficoll-Paque Plus gradient centrifugation was used to isolate PBMCs from whole blood, and the isolated PBMCs were then either used fresh or cryopreserved at -140C. Culture conditions were generally each tested in triplicate wells.

The chain was built from TRBV6-2 or TRBV6-3 and TRBJ2-7; 7 bases in the junction line up with TRBD1. Sequencing used CD4+ T cells from blood, cultured in vitro. The TCR sequence derives from a human donor who had recovered from COVID-19. The sequence in DNA is TGTGCCAGCAGTTACCTAGGGGGCTCCTCCTACGAGCAGTACTTC. It codes for CASSYLGGSSYEQYF.